The rows below give T cell receptor beta chains drawn from one sample of a study of immune evolution from preneoplasia to lung adenocarcinoma. Clones were sequenced by immunoSEQ multiplex PCR, and TCRdb holds only the in-frame ones, with some missing. Found here are several thousand clones, about four fifths of them singletons; the top ten hold under 3.5%. Sequenced: FFPE minimally invasive lung adenocarcinoma tissue. The receptors stem from a person aged 70 to 79 with lung adenocarcinoma. CDR3s include the opening cysteine and the closing phenylalanine or tryptophan. The order of the fields is V gene, J gene, D gene, clone size, CDR3 protein, CDR3 DNA. A D gene is named only where the DNA matches it firmly. Where a row states a size, it is once, few, many or the class of an expanded clone; other rows omit it.

TRBV27	TRBJ2-3	TRBD2	-	CASSLFGSSGGYTDTQYF	TGTGCCAGCAGTTTATTTGGGTCTAGCGGGGGATACACAGATACGCAGTATTTT
TRBV5-6	TRBJ1-5	-	-	CASSLEHGQPQHF	TGTGCCAGCAGCTTAGAGCACGGTCAGCCCCAGCATTTT
TRBV4-1	TRBJ2-3	-	-	CASSQDRESRTDTQYF	TGCGCCAGCAGCCAAGATAGGGAGAGTCGCACAGATACGCAGTATTTT
TRBV6-6	TRBJ2-7	-	-	CASTQAYEQYF	TGTGCCAGCACACAGGCCTACGAGCAGTACTTC
TRBV4-1	TRBJ1-1	-	-	CASSLTGSEAFF	TGCGCCAGCAGCCTCACAGGGAGTGAAGCTTTCTTT
TRBV18	TRBJ1-5	-	-	CASSPPTGVIGQPQHF	TGTGCCAGCTCACCACCCACAGGAGTCATAGGACAGCCCCAGCATTTT
TRBV7-2	TRBJ2-7	-	-	CASSSLSEQYF	TGTGCCAGCAGCTCCCTTTCCGAGCAGTACTTC
TRBV11-2	TRBJ2-4	-	once	CASSIQGMANIQYF	TGTGCCAGCAGCATACAGGGTATGGCGAACATTCAGTACTTC
TRBV5-5	TRBJ1-1	TRBD1	-	CASSPTAGGQGTLF	TGTGCCAGCAGCCCCACCGCTGGGGGACAGGGGACTCTCTTT
TRBV4-1	TRBJ2-2	-	-	CASSQETGRYTGELFF	TGCGCCAGCAGCCAAGAAACGGGGAGATACACCGGGGAGCTGTTTTTT
TRBV11-3	TRBJ1-1	-	-	CASSRERDTEAFF	TGTGCCAGCAGCAGGGAGAGGGACACTGAAGCTTTCTTT
TRBV29-1	TRBJ1-3	-	-	CSVEDPENPTGNTIYF	TGCAGCGTTGAAGATCCCGAGAACCCCACTGGAAACACCATATATTTT
TRBV5-4	TRBJ2-4	-	once	CASSPGPNIQYF	TGTGCCAGCAGCCCGGGACCAAACATTCAGTACTTC
TRBV7-9	TRBJ2-2	-	-	CASSPRLDTGELFF	TGTGCCAGCAGCCCCCGTTTGGACACCGGGGAGCTGTTTTTT
TRBV7-9	TRBJ1-2	-	-	CASSLTMEAWGYTF	TGTGCCAGCAGCCTCACAATGGAGGCGTGGGGCTACACCTTC
TRBV2	TRBJ1-5	-	-	CASSVNRVSNQPQHF	TGTGCCAGCAGTGTGAACAGGGTTAGCAATCAGCCCCAGCATTTT
TRBV30	TRBJ1-2	-	-	CAWSVPGRGYTF	TGTGCCTGGAGTGTACCCGGTCGGGGCTACACCTTC
TRBV27	TRBJ2-1	-	-	CASMTAGPYYNEQFF	TGTGCCAGCATGACCGCCGGACCTTACTACAATGAGCAGTTCTTC
TRBV6-5	TRBJ1-1	-	few	CASSPREEAFF	TGTGCCAGCAGCCCCCGGGAAGAAGCTTTCTTT
TRBV2	TRBJ1-5	TRBD1	-	CAIQGATGPQHF	TGTGCCATCCAGGGGGCCACGGGGCCCCAGCATTTT
TRBV29-1	TRBJ1-5	-	-	CSVSQGGNQPQHF	TGCAGCGTCTCACAGGGAGGCAATCAGCCCCAGCATTTT
TRBV27	TRBJ1-1	-	-	CASIPGGWATEAFF	TGTGCCAGCATTCCCGGGGGCTGGGCGACTGAAGCTTTCTTT
TRBV6-5	TRBJ1-1	-	once	CASSTGSITEAFF	TGTGCCAGCAGTACAGGGTCCATCACTGAAGCTTTCTTT
TRBV6-1	TRBJ2-3	-	-	CASSVGPRNTDTQYF	TGTGCCAGCAGTGTCGGGCCGAGGAACACAGATACGCAGTATTTT
TRBV4-2	TRBJ1-4	TRBD1	-	CASSLGTGEKLFF	TGTGCCAGCAGCTTGGGGACAGGGGAAAAACTGTTTTTT
TRBV27	TRBJ2-7	-	-	CASSLVPPGSEQYF	TGTGCCAGCAGTTTAGTCCCTCCGGGCTCCGAGCAGTACTTC
TRBV7-9	TRBJ2-3	TRBD2	-	CASSNPGGGSGTDTQYF	TGTGCCAGCAGCAATCCCGGGGGGGGAAGTGGCACAGATACGCAGTATTTT
TRBV18	TRBJ1-2	-	-	CASSPPEYPGHTF	TGTGCCAGCTCACCGCCCGAATACCCGGGCCACACCTTC
TRBV30	TRBJ1-5	-	-	CAWSVPRGTQPQHF	TGTGCCTGGAGTGTTCCCAGGGGAACTCAGCCCCAGCATTTT
TRBV7-2	TRBJ1-2	TRBD1	-	CASSLAQTTGWDGYTF	TGTGCCAGCAGCTTAGCCCAAACGACAGGGTGGGATGGCTACACCTTC
TRBV7-9	TRBJ1-2	-	-	CASSSDSGFAGYTF	TGTGCCAGCAGCTCGGATTCGGGTTTCGCTGGCTACACCTTC
TRBV7-2	TRBJ2-3	TRBD2	once	CASRGLAGAGDTQYF	TGTGCCAGCAGGGGACTAGCGGGAGCAGGGGATACGCAGTATTTT
TRBV5-4	TRBJ2-2	-	once	CASSLSTGNTGELFF	TGTGCCAGCAGCTTGTCAACGGGAAACACCGGGGAGCTGTTTTTT
TRBV10-2	TRBJ2-5	-	-	CASSDTWETQYF	TGCGCCAGCAGTGATACTTGGGAGACCCAGTACTTC
TRBV30	TRBJ1-5	-	-	CAWSEGRRANQPQHF	TGTGCCTGGAGTGAAGGTCGTAGAGCTAATCAGCCCCAGCATTTT
TRBV19	TRBJ1-1	TRBD1	-	CASSETGGAFF	TGTGCCAGTAGTGAAACAGGGGGAGCTTTCTTT
TRBV27	TRBJ2-5	TRBD2	-	CASSSVSGLAGTETQYF	TGTGCCAGCAGTTCTGTTTCGGGACTAGCGGGGACAGAGACCCAGTACTTC
TRBV6-5	TRBJ2-7	-	-	CASSGRFYEQYF	TGTGCCAGCAGCGGACGGTTCTACGAGCAGTACTTC
TRBV7-2	TRBJ1-3	-	few	CASRAPKTGISGNTIYF	TGTGCCAGCAGGGCCCCGAAAACAGGGATCTCTGGAAACACCATATATTTT
TRBV30	TRBJ1-2	TRBD1	-	CAWSSRTGMDGYTF	TGTGCCTGGAGTTCTAGGACAGGGATGGATGGCTACACCTTC
TRBV7-9	TRBJ1-4	TRBD1	-	CASSLRQGATNEKLFF	TGTGCCAGCAGCCTGAGACAGGGAGCAACTAATGAAAAACTGTTTTTT